The rows below give T cell receptor beta chains drawn from one sample of a study of T-cell memory formation after mild COVID-19. TCRdb re-derived calls from the 5' RACE reads in MiXCR, one entry per CDR3 protein. The data show roughly 220,000 distinct CDR3 sequences, 9.5% seen once. Sequenced material: PBMCs or a T cell subset sorted from them (not recorded which). The receptors shown here come from a young man who had mild COVID-19 (a few samples of this study predate the infection). Cell type and time point are not known. CDR3s include the opening cysteine and the closing phenylalanine or tryptophan. A D gene is named only where the DNA matches it firmly. Some rows have no size entry. The others give once, few or many, or a class for an expanded clone.

J: TRBJ1-1; size: NA; D: NA; V: TRBV15; CDR3: CATSRERGAAFF
J: TRBJ2-4; size: few; D: NA; V: TRBV6-2/TRBV6-3; CDR3: CASSWPQGRGKNIQYF
J: TRBJ2-5; size: few; D: NA; V: TRBV4-1; CDR3: CASSQRQGAETQYF
J: TRBJ2-1; size: few; D: NA; V: TRBV5-1; CDR3: CASSLAGRGAHNEQFF
J: TRBJ1-3; size: NA; D: NA; V: TRBV7-2; CDR3: CASSLVAREYGNTIYF
J: TRBJ2-1; size: many; D: NA; V: TRBV4-2; CDR3: CASSQGGRNEQFF
J: TRBJ1-1; size: few; D: NA; V: TRBV10-3; CDR3: CAIGKQGNTEAFF
J: TRBJ2-1; size: many; D: NA; V: TRBV18; CDR3: CASSSQDLASNEQFF
J: TRBJ2-2; size: few; D: NA; V: TRBV14; CDR3: CASSALFRGHRELFF
J: TRBJ1-2; size: NA; D: TRBD1; V: TRBV6-5; CDR3: CASSYSKGGANYGYTF
J: TRBJ1-2; size: NA; D: NA; V: TRBV25-1; CDR3: CASRPRGGESFYGYTF
J: TRBJ1-5; size: NA; D: TRBD1; V: TRBV12-3/TRBV12-4; CDR3: CASSPHRGNQPQHF
J: TRBJ1-3; size: many; D: NA; V: TRBV5-1; CDR3: CASSRDMATFGNTIYF
J: TRBJ1-6; size: NA; D: NA; V: TRBV7-9; CDR3: CASSLEGRDNSPLHF
J: TRBJ1-4; size: NA; D: NA; V: TRBV5-1; CDR3: CASSNGQTTNEKLFF
J: TRBJ1-2; size: few; D: NA; V: TRBV6-5; CDR3: CASSLDSFYGYTF
J: TRBJ2-1; size: few; D: NA; V: TRBV2; CDR3: CAGLQGAGYNEQFF
J: TRBJ1-1; size: many; D: NA; V: TRBV4-2; CDR3: CASSRLGVQANTEAFF
J: TRBJ1-2; size: few; D: NA; V: TRBV19; CDR3: CASSIWTRGGYTF
J: TRBJ1-5; size: NA; D: NA; V: TRBV7-8; CDR3: CASSLDMGNQPQHF
J: TRBJ2-1; size: NA; D: NA; V: TRBV7-6; CDR3: CASSLGGLGEQFF
J: TRBJ2-1; size: NA; D: NA; V: TRBV5-1; CDR3: CASSFASGLNEQFF
J: TRBJ1-6; size: NA; D: NA; V: TRBV7-3; CDR3: CASSRDKTYSPLHF
J: TRBJ2-5; size: NA; D: NA; V: TRBV12-3/TRBV12-4; CDR3: CASSLGEQETQYF
J: TRBJ2-1; size: many; D: NA; V: TRBV4-1; CDR3: CASSQNGGLSYNEQFF
J: TRBJ1-5; size: NA; D: NA; V: TRBV20-1; CDR3: CSAPPQGVGNQPQHF
J: TRBJ1-5; size: NA; D: TRBD1; V: TRBV7-2; CDR3: CASSKVTGGDQPQHF
J: TRBJ1-5; size: few; D: NA; V: TRBV7-2; CDR3: CASLQDPGAGPQHF
J: TRBJ2-7; size: NA; D: NA; V: TRBV7-9; CDR3: CASSSDRDFSYEQYF
J: TRBJ1-2; size: NA; D: NA; V: TRBV9; CDR3: CASSVEGRGSLGYTF
J: TRBJ2-5; size: NA; D: NA; V: TRBV5-1; CDR3: CASSLQDTATQYF
J: TRBJ1-5; size: NA; D: TRBD1; V: TRBV12-3/TRBV12-4; CDR3: CASSTGARQPQHF
J: TRBJ2-1; size: many; D: TRBD2; V: TRBV29-1; CDR3: CSVAGSSYNEQFF
J: TRBJ1-3; size: few; D: NA; V: TRBV19; CDR3: CATRTFSGNTIYF
J: TRBJ1-2; size: few; D: NA; V: TRBV4-3; CDR3: CASSQDPDPYGYTF
J: TRBJ2-5; size: NA; D: TRBD1; V: TRBV3-1; CDR3: CASRQQGWETQYF
J: TRBJ2-3; size: many; D: NA; V: TRBV29-1; CDR3: CSASEQASTDTQYF
J: TRBJ2-5; size: NA; D: NA; V: TRBV7-9; CDR3: CASRREQETQYF
J: TRBJ1-4; size: NA; D: TRBD1; V: TRBV24-1; CDR3: CATSSGTGGDRANEKLFF
J: TRBJ2-5; size: few; D: TRBD2; V: TRBV5-1; CDR3: CASSLRPSGSLETQYF
J: TRBJ1-2; size: few; D: NA; V: TRBV4-1; CDR3: CASSQIDNYGYTF
J: TRBJ1-6; size: NA; D: NA; V: TRBV18; CDR3: CASSPRTANSPLHF
J: TRBJ2-5; size: many; D: TRBD1; V: TRBV20-1; CDR3: CSARETGALETQYF